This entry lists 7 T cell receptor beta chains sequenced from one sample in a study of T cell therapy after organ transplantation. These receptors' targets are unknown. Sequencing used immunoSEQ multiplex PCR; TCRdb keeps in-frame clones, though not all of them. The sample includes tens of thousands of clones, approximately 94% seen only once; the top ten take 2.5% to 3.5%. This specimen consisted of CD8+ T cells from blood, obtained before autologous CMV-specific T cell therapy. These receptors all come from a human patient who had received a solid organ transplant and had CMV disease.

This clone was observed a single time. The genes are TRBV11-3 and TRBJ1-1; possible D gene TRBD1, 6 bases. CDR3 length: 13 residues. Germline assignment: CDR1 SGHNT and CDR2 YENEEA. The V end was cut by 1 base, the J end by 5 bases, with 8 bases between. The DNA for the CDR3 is TGTGCCAGCAGCTTAGGGCAGGGGACTGAAGCTTTCTTT. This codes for CASSLGQGTEAFF. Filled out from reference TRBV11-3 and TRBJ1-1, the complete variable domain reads EAGVVQSPRYKIIEKKQPVAFWCNPISGHNTLYWYLQNLGQGPELLIRYENEEAVDDSQLPKDRFSAERLKGVDSTLKIQPAELGDSAVYLCASSLGQGTEAFFGQGTRLTVV.

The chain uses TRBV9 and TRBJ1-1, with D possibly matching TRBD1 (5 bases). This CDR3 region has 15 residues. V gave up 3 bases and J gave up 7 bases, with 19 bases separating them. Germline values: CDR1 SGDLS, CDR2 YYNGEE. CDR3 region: CASSAGPGPGREAFF. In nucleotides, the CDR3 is TGTGCCAGCAGCGCCGGTCCTGGGCCGGGACGTGAAGCTTTCTTT.

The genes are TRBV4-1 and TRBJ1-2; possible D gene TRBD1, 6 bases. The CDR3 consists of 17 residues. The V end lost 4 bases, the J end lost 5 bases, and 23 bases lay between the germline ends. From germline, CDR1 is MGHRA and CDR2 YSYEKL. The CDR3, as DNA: TGCGCCAGCAGCCCGTCGACAGGCATTCAGAGGCATTATGGCTACACCTTC. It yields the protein CASSPSTGIQRHYGYTF.

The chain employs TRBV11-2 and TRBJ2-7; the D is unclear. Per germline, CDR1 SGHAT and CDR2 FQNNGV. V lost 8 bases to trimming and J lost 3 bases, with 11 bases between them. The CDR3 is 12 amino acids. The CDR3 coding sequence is TGTGCCAGCGCAAGAGACCGCTACGAGCAGTACTTC. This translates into CASARDRYEQYF.

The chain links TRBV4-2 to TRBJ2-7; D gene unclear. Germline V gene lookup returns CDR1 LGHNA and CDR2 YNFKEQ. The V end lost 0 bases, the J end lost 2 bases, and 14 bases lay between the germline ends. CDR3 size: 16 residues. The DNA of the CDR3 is TGTGCCAGCAGCCAAGATCCAGGACCCCGGGCCTACGAGCAGTACTTC. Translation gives CASSQDPGPRAYEQYF.

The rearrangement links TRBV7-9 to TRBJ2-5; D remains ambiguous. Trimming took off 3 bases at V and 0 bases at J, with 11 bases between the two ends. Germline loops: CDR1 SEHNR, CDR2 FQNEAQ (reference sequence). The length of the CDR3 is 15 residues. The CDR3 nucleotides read TGTGCCAGCAGCTTGGTCCCTCCAAACCAAGAGACCCAGTACTTC. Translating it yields CASSLVPPNQETQYF.

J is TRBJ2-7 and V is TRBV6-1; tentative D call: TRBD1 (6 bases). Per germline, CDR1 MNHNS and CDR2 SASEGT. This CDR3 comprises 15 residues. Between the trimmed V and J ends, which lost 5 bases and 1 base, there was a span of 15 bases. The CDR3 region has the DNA TGTGCCAGCAGTACCCACGAAACAGGGTCCTACGAGCAGTACTTC. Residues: CASSTHETGSYEQYF.